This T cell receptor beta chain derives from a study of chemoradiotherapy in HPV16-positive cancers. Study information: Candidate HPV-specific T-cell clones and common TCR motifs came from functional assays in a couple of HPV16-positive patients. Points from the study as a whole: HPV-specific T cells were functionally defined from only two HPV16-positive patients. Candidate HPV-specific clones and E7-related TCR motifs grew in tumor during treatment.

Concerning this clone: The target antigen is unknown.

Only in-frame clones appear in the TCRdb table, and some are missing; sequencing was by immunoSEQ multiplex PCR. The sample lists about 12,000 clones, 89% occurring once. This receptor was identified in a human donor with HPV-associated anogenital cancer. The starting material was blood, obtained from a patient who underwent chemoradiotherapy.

Written as DNA, the CDR3 is TGTGCCAGCAGCGGGGGACTAGCGGGAGTATCCTACGAGCAGTACTTC. Amino acids: CASSGGLAGVSYEQYF. This rearrangement joins TRBV5-5 to TRBJ2-7, with 14 bases matching TRBD2. This CDR3 is built from 16 residues. Germline CDR1 is SGHKS and CDR2 is YYEKEE (reference sequence). Trimming removed 4 bases from V and 1 base from J; junction bases left unmatched: 4.